The table lists the clone carrying this T cell receptor beta chain with a few counts. The J segment lost 4 bases and the V segment lost 1 base, leaving 5 bases of the junction unmatched. CDR3 length equals 15 residues. Germline CDR1 reads SGHNT; CDR2 reads YYREEE (reference sequence). TCRdb reanalysed the RACE reads using MiXCR and keeps one entry per CDR3 protein. The top ten hold around 2.7% of the sample, which has more than 85,000 distinct CDR3 sequences, approximately 36% seen once. The sample is drawn from a study of human T cells and chemical hapten exposure. Time point given: patch test 3, about 24 weeks after DPC sensitization. The treatment: therapeutic diphenylcyclopropenone sensitization with weekly scalp DPC. Blood draws came first, before each patch test.

V gene TRBV5-4 combines with J gene TRBJ2-1; 7 bases line up with TRBD2. The sequenced sample was whole blood, obtained in connection with sensitization to the hapten diphenylcyclopropenone (DPC). The TCR sequence derives from a man aged 35 to 55 with alopecia areata. Some clones in this sample may be carry-over from other donors' samples. This CDR3 is CASSLRGSSYNEQFF. The CDR3 nucleotides read TGTGCCAGCAGCTTGCGCGGGAGTTCGTACAATGAGCAGTTCTTC.